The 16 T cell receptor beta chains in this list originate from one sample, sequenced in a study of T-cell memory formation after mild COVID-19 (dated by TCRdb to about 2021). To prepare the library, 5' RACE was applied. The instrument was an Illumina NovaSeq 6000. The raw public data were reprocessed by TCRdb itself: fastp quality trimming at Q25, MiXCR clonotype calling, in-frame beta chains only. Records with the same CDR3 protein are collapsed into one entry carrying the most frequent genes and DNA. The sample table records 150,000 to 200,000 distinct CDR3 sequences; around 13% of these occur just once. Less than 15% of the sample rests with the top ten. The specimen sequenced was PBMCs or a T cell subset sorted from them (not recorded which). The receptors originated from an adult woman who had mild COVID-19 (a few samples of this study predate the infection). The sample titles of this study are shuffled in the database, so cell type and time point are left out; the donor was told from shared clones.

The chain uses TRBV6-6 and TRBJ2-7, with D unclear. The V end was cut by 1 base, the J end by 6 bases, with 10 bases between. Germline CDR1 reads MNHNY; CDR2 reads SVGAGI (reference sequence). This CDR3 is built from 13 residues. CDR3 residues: CASSYYGQPEQYF. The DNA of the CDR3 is TGTGCCAGCAGTTACTACGGCCAGCCCGAGCAGTACTTC.

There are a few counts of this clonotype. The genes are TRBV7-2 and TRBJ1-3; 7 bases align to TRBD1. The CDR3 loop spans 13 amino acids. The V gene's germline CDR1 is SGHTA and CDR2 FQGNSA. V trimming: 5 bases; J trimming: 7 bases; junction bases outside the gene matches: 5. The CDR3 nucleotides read TGTGCCAGCAGCCGAAAACAGGGGAACACCATATATTTT. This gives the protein CASSRKQGNTIYF.

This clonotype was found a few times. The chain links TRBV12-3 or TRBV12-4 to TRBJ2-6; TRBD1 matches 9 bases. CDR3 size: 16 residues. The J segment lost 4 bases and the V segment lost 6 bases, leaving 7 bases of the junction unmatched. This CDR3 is CASRARDRAGANVLTF. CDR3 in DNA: TGTGCCAGCAGGGCCCGGGACAGGGCCGGGGCCAACGTCCTGACTTTC.

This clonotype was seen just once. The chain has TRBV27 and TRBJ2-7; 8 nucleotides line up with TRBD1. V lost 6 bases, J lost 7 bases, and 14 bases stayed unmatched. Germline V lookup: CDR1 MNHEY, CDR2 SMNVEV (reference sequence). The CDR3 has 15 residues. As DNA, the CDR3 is TGTGCCAGCAGAGAGGTGCCGACAGGGGTTTGGGAGCAGTACTTC. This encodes CASREVPTGVWEQYF.

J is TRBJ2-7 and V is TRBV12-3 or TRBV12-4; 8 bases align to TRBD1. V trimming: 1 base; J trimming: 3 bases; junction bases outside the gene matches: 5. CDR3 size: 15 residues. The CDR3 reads CASSLGQGAVYEQYF. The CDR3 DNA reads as TGTGCCAGCAGTTTAGGGCAGGGGGCCGTCTACGAGCAGTACTTC.

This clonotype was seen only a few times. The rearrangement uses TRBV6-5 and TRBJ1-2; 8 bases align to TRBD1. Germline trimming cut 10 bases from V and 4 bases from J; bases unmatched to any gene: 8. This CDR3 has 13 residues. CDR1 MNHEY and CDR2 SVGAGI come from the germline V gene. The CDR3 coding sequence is TGTGCCACCCAGGGGGCGCAGAGCTATGGCTACACCTTC. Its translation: CATQGAQSYGYTF.

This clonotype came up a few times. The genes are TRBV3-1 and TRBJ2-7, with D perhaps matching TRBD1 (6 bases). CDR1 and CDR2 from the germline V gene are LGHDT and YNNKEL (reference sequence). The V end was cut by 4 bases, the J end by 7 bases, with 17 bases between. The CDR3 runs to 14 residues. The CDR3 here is CASSRTATGSEQYF. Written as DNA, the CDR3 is TGTGCCAGCAGCCGAACCGCGACAGGTTCGGAGCAGTACTTC.

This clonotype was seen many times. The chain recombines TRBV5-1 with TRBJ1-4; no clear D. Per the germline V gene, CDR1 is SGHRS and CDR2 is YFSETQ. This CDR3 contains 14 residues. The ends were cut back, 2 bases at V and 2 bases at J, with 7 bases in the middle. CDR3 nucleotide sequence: TGCGCCAGCAGCTTAGGCGGGACTAATGAAAAACTGTTTTTT. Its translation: CASSLGGTNEKLFF. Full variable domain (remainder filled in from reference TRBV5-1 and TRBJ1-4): KAGVTQTPRYLIKTRGQQVTLSCSPISGHRSVSWYQQTPGQGLQFLFEYFSETQRNKGNFPGRFSGRQFSNSRSEMNVSTLELGDSALYLCASSLGGTNEKLFFGSGTQLSVL.

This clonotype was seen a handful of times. Written as DNA, the CDR3 is TGTGCCATCACTCAGGATAGCAATCAGCCCCAGCATTTT. Translation: CAITQDSNQPQHF. V gene TRBV10-3 combines with J gene TRBJ1-5; D unresolved. The ends were cut back, 7 bases at V and 0 bases at J, with 7 bases in the middle. The CDR3 is 13 amino acids. CDR1 is ENHRY, CDR2 SYGVKD, per germline.

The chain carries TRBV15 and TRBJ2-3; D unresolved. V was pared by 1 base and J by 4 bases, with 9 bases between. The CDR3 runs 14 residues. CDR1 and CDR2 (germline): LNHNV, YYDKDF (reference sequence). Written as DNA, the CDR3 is TGTGCCACCAGCAGAGTACAGAGGTCAGATACGCAGTATTTT. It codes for CATSRVQRSDTQYF.

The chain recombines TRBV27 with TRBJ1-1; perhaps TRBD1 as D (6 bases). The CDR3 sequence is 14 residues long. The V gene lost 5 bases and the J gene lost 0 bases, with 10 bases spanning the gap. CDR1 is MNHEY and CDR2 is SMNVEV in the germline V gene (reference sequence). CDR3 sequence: CASSTQGMNTEAFF. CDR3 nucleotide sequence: TGTGCCAGCAGTACACAGGGTATGAACACTGAAGCTTTCTTT.

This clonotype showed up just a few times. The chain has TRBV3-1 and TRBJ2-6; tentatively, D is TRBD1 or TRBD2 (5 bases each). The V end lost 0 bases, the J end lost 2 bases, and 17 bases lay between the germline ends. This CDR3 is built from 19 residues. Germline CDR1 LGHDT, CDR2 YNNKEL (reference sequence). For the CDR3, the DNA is TGTGCCAGCAGCCAAGAAAGGGATTCAGGGAGCCCTGGGGCCAACGTCCTGACTTTC. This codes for CASSQERDSGSPGANVLTF.

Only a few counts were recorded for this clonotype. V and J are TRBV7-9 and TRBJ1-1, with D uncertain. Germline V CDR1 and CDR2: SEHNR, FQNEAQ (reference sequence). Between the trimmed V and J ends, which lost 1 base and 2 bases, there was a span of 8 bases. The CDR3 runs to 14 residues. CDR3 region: CASSLGGGNTEAFF. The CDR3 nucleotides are TGTGCCAGCAGCTTAGGAGGAGGAAACACTGAAGCTTTCTTT.

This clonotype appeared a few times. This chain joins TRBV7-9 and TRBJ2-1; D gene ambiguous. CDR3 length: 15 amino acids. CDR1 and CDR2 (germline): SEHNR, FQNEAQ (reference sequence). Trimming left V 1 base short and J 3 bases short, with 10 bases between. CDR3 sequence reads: CASSLEVAFYNEQFF. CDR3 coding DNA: TGTGCCAGCAGCTTAGAGGTAGCTTTCTACAATGAGCAGTTCTTC.

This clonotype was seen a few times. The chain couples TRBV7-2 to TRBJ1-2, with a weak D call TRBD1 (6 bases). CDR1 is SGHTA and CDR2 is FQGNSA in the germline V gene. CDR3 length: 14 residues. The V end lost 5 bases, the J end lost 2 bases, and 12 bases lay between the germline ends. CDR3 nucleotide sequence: TGTGCCAGCAGCCAACCTGGACAGAACTATGGCTACACCTTC. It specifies CASSQPGQNYGYTF. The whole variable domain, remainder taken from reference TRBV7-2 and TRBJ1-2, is GAGVSQSPSNKVTEKGKDVELRCDPISGHTALYWYRQSLGQGLEFLIYFQGNSAPDKSGLPSDRFSAERTGGSVSTLTIQRTQQEDSAVYLCASSQPGQNYGYTFGSGTRLTVV.

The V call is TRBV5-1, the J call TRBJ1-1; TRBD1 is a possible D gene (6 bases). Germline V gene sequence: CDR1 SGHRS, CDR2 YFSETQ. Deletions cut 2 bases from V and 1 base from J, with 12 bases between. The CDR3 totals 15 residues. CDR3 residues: CASSLQGVRNTEAFF. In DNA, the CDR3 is TGCGCCAGCAGCTTACAGGGCGTACGGAACACTGAAGCTTTCTTT. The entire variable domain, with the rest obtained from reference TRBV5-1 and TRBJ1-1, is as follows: KAGVTQTPRYLIKTRGQQVTLSCSPISGHRSVSWYQQTPGQGLQFLFEYFSETQRNKGNFPGRFSGRQFSNSRSEMNVSTLELGDSALYLCASSLQGVRNTEAFFGQGTRLTVV.